The 8 T cell receptor beta chains below come from one sample, sequenced in a study of blood T cell repertoires in COVID-19. Profiling relied on immunoSEQ multiplex PCR, and the TCRdb table lists in-frame clones only, not all of them. Counted here are 300,000 or so clones, approximately 87% occurring once; the ten biggest clones make up 7.8%. The sample consisted of peripheral blood. These receptors originate from a woman in her forties or fifties who had recovered from COVID-19.

V is TRBV28 and J is TRBJ1-1, with 7 bases identical to TRBD1. Germline lookup yields CDR1 MDHEN and CDR2 SYDVKM. The CDR3 runs to 13 residues. V gave up 6 bases and J gave up 3 bases; unmatched junction bases: 4. The CDR3 nucleotides are TGTGCCAGCAGCCACCAGGGGGACACTGAAGCTTTCTTT. Translated, it gives CASSHQGDTEAFF.

In its sample, this clone was seen once. The chain uses TRBV19 and TRBJ1-2; a weak D match, TRBD1 (6 bases). Trimming took 5 bases from V and 2 from J, leaving 15 bases between them. Germline CDR1 LNHDA, CDR2 SQIVND (reference sequence). This CDR3 has 15 amino acids. The CDR3 bases are TGTGCCAGTAGTGGGACATCGAATACGAACTATGGCTACACCTTC. The encoded protein is CASSGTSNTNYGYTF. Full variable domain (outside the CDR3, taken from reference TRBV19 and TRBJ1-2): DGGITQSPKYLFRKEGQNVTLSCEQNLNHDAMYWYRQDPGQGLRLIYYSQIVNDFQKGDIAEGYSVSREKKESFPLTVTSAQKNPTAFYLCASSGTSNTNYGYTFGSGTRLTVV.

The chain links TRBV28 to TRBJ1-2, with no clear D. This CDR3 spans 13 amino acids. V gave up 6 bases and J gave up 0 bases, with 8 bases separating them. In germline, CDR1 is MDHEN, CDR2 SYDVKM. The CDR3 here is CASRETANYGYTF. The CDR3, as DNA: TGTGCCAGCAGGGAAACAGCTAACTATGGCTACACCTTC.

This CDR3 reads CASSTGSLDEKLFF. As DNA, the CDR3 is TGTGCCAGCAGCACAGGGAGCTTAGATGAAAAACTGTTTTTT. This chain joins TRBV6-5 and TRBJ1-4; tentatively, D is TRBD1 (6 bases). Trimming shortened V by 6 bases and J by 6 bases, and 14 bases separated the two germline ends. The CDR3 contains 14 residues. CDR1 is MNHEY, CDR2 SVGAGI, per germline.

The chain combines TRBV6-5 with TRBJ1-2, with 7 bases matching TRBD1. The CDR3 is made up of 13 amino acids. CDR1 is MNHEY and CDR2 is SVGAGI in the germline V gene. Trimming at V came to 4 bases and at J to 8 bases, leaving 7 bases not matched to a gene. For the CDR3, the DNA is TGTGCCAGCAGTTCAGACAGGGCCCTAGGCTACACCTTC. It specifies CASSSDRALGYTF.

A few counts support this clone. CDR3 protein: CASSPGQGSYNEQFF. Written as DNA, the CDR3 is TGTGCCAGCAGCCCAGGACAGGGCTCCTACAATGAGCAGTTCTTC. The chain recombines TRBV7-3 with TRBJ2-1, with 8 bases aligning to TRBD1. Germline-derived CDR1 and CDR2 are SGHTA and FQGTGA. CDR3 length equals 15 residues. The ends lost 5 bases at V and 0 bases at J; junction bases unmatched: 3.

The J gene is TRBJ1-2, the V gene TRBV24-1; D is undetermined. CDR3 length equals 13 residues. CDR1 is KGHDR, CDR2 SFDVKD, per germline. V was trimmed by 10 bases and J by 6 bases, leaving 17 bases between them. Written as DNA, the CDR3 is TGTGCCACTTCGTCCGGTAGCCACCATGGCTACACCTTC. This codes for CATSSGSHHGYTF.

The chain joins TRBV7-8 to TRBJ2-7; 9 bases match TRBD2. V lost 5 bases, J lost 0 bases, and 5 bases stayed unmatched. The germline V gene has CDR1 SGHVS and CDR2 FQNEAQ. CDR3 length: 15 residues. The CDR3 coding sequence is TGTGCCAGCAGCCCGATAGCGGGAGACTCCTACGAGCAGTACTTC. Residues: CASSPIAGDSYEQYF.